Included here is one TCR beta chain sequence, with context. Antigen unknown. The data derive from a study of cytomegalovirus exposure and HLA in healthy donors. The study, taken as a whole, reports: In a later analysis, CMV-associated beta chains were mostly HLA-associated, it appeared. Investigators reported 164 TCR beta chains as tied to cytomegalovirus.

A multiplex PCR was run with 60 Vbeta primers and 13 Jbeta primers. Repertoires were generated with immunoSEQ multiplex PCR, while TCRdb's copy carries only in-frame clones and drops some. This table holds 250,000 to 350,000 clones, roughly 88% found once. V lost 0 bases and J lost 4, with 15 bases in between. The V gene's germline CDR1 is SGDLS and CDR2 YYNGEE. The CDR3 runs to 16 residues. The sequenced material came from PBMCs. The TCR sequence derives from a man aged 35 to 55 in good health and CMV-seropositive. The chain couples TRBV9 to TRBJ2-3, with D perhaps matching TRBD2 (6 bases). Here the CDR3 reads CASSVGVGGRADTQYF. Written as DNA, the CDR3 is TGTGCCAGCAGCGTAGGGGTGGGAGGTCGCGCAGATACGCAGTATTTT.